This is a list of T cell receptor beta chains from one sample in a study of shared clonotypes between healthy human individuals. Libraries were prepared by immunoSEQ multiplex PCR; TCRdb keeps only in-frame clonotypes and omits some of them. The repertoire includes roughly 2 million clones, over 85% of them detected once, and 0.13% sits in the top ten. The material sequenced was naive CD4+ T cells sorted from blood. The receptors originated from a man between 18 and 29 years old in good health. CDR3s include the opening cysteine and the closing phenylalanine or tryptophan. The D gene is left open where the match is weak.

d_gene,j_gene,v_gene,CDR3aa,CDR3nt
TRBD1,TRBJ2-7,TRBV25-1,CASNGLGDRGHYEQYF,TGTGCCAGCAATGGGTTAGGGGACAGGGGGCACTACGAGCAGTACTTC
.,TRBJ2-5,TRBV6-4,CASSDSRDTPQYF,TGTGCCAGCAGTGACTCGAGAGACACCCCACAGTACTTC
.,TRBJ2-2,TRBV5-1,CASSSGQTDTGELFF,TGCGCCAGCAGCTCTGGACAGACCGACACCGGGGAGCTGTTTTTT
.,TRBJ2-5,TRBV7-2,CASSYVQGAQETQYF,TGTGCCAGCAGCTACGTACAGGGCGCACAAGAGACCCAGTACTTC
TRBD1,TRBJ2-2,TRBV7-9,CASSRDRENTGELFF,TGTGCCAGCAGCCGGGACAGGGAAAACACCGGGGAGCTGTTTTTT
TRBD2,TRBJ2-1,TRBV2,CASSGRGGSSYNEQFF,TGTGCCAGCAGCGGTCGGGGGGGGAGCTCCTACAATGAGCAGTTCTTC
.,TRBJ2-7,TRBV7-9,CASSLPQSYEQYF,TGTGCCAGCAGCTTACCACAGTCCTACGAGCAGTACTTC
.,TRBJ2-5,TRBV4-3,CASSPLGGQETQYF,TGCGCCAGCAGCCCCCTGGGGGGCCAAGAGACCCAGTACTTC
TRBD1,TRBJ1-3,TRBV4-3,CASSQEGGLGNTIYF,TGCGCCAGCAGCCAAGAAGGGGGCCTTGGAAACACCATATATTTT
.,TRBJ1-1,TRBV5-1,CASSWQLNTEAFF,TGCGCCAGCTCCTGGCAGTTAAACACTGAAGCTTTCTTT
.,TRBJ1-1,TRBV9,CASSPIPSNTEAFF,TGTGCCAGCAGCCCTATCCCCTCTAACACTGAAGCTTTCTTT
TRBD1,TRBJ1-5,TRBV7-9,CASSLWGQGLTQPQHF,TGTGCCAGCAGCTTATGGGGACAGGGCTTGACTCAGCCCCAGCATTTT
.,TRBJ2-7,TRBV7-2,CASSLGNGSPYEQYF,TGTGCCAGCAGCTTAGGTAACGGGTCACCCTACGAGCAGTACTTC